This paragraph reports one T cell receptor (beta chain). This clonotype was seen repeatedly, ten times or more. This receptor's antigen is unknown. Base qualities are not at hand, and no much larger clone is one base apart. This sample is drawn from a study of T-cell memory formation after mild COVID-19 (dated by TCRdb to about 2021). About the full investigation: TCR sequence clusters from the two donors were found to be largely donor specific. In a couple of donors, T-cell clones that expanded and contracted after mild COVID-19 were followed by sequencing TCRalpha and TCRbeta repertoires longitudinally. Two young, previously healthy adult volunteers made up the cohort, one male and one female. Broader findings and caveats from the paper: Contracting CD4+ clones were located mainly in the CM and EM memory subsets, whereas CD8+ clones were found to be enriched in EMRA. SARS-CoV-2 specificity was not confirmed for the second-wave clones peaking on day 37. The detection of some responding clones in pre-infection memory suggests that pre-existing cross-reactive memory T cells joined the SARS-CoV-2 response. Clones that contracted from day 15 to 85 showed balanced CD4/CD8 phenotypes, whereas a second wave of clones that expanded from day 15 to 37 leaned towards CD4+. Only a couple of mild cases were covered in the study, and larger cohorts including severe cases with pre-infection samples were considered necessary.

Ficoll-Paque density gradient centrifugation was the method used to isolate PBMCs. Sequencing instrument: Illumina NovaSeq 6000. TCRalpha and TCRbeta cDNA libraries were built by 5'RACE with constant-segment primers, adding sample barcodes and unique molecular identifiers. Trizol reagent was used to extract RNA from every sample. Library amplification was performed in two PCR steps, and a second sample barcode and Illumina TruSeq adapters were introduced in the second step. Libraries were sequenced on an Illumina NovaSeq with 2 x 150 bp paired-end reads. Regarding the original processing steps: With migec v1.2.7, reads were demultiplexed and then collapsed into UMI-guided consensus sequences. Using mixcr v2.1.11, UMI consensuses were aligned to TRA and TRB V and J templates and then assembled into clonotypes. A clonotype was counted as expanded or contracted only if both edgeR and NoisET called the change significant, with noise models trained on biological replicates. edgeR calls used a false discovery rate-adjusted p below 0.01 and a log2 fold-change threshold of 1. As an exploratory analysis of dynamics, max-normalized trajectories of the 1000 most abundant clonotypes were examined by PCA with hierarchical clustering. Each responding clone was given a CD4 or CD8 phenotype based on the CD4+ and CD8+ repertoires, which had been sequenced separately. TCRdb passed the public sequencing reads through fastp at Q25 and MiXCR, retaining productive beta sequences. Rows merge per CDR3 protein into single entries with the most common DNA and genes. It is TCRdb's table, rather than the study itself, that gives the V and J calls and clone size. The sample has more than 250,000 distinct CDR3 sequences on record, 15% to 20% of them singletons. Clones ranked in the top ten supply around 23% of the sample.

From cysteine to phenylalanine, the CDR3 is 16 amino acids long. Only the CDR3 DNA stays, 48 bases, in frame from base 1. As encoded in the germline V gene, CDR1 is ENHRY while CDR2 is SYGVKD. From V the trimming removes 3 bases and from J it removes 1 base, while the gene matches leave 8 bases of the junction unaccounted for. The source is a man between 18 and 29 years old who had mild COVID-19 (a few samples of this study predate the infection). The sample titles of this study are shuffled in the database, so cell type and time point are left out; the donor was told from shared clones. The sequence is built from TRBV10-3 and TRBJ2-5, with 7 bases in between that match TRBD1. What was sequenced was PBMCs or a T cell subset sorted from them (not recorded which). The DNA reads as follows: TGTGCCATCAGTGACCCGGTGGGACAGATCCAAGAGACCCAGTACTTC. This codes for CAISDPVGQIQETQYF.